The 18 T cell receptor beta chains given below trace back to one sample, sequenced in a study of identical twins. One entry per CDR3 protein results from TCRdb running MiXCR on the 5' RACE reads. Among about 430,000 distinct CDR3 sequences, less than 20% were seen once, and the ten largest hold around 10%. The source material was naive T cells sorted from blood. The receptor set was obtained from a man between 45 and 60 years old in good health.

The CDR3 is CASSQQRDAGTLHYEQYF. The CDR3 DNA reads TGCGCCAGCAGCCAACAACGCGATGCCGGGACTCTTCATTACGAGCAGTACTTC. The chain uses TRBV4-3 and TRBJ2-7; D is perhaps TRBD2 (6 bases). Trimming took 2 bases from V and 4 from J, leaving 24 bases between them. Per the germline V gene, CDR1 is LGHNA and CDR2 is YSLEER. CDR3 length: 18 residues.

This chain uses TRBV18 with TRBJ1-6; D is perhaps TRBD1 (5 bases). With 2 bases removed from V and 7 bases from J, the gap between germline ends came to 9 bases. Germline V gene data show CDR1 as KGHSH and CDR2 as LQKENI. The CDR3 length is 14 residues. CDR3 nucleotide sequence: TGTGCCAGCTCACCAACCAGGGACAATTCACCCCTCCACTTT. It encodes CASSPTRDNSPLHF.

In the case of this clonotype: The junction shows a germline mismatch at one end, possibly a read error. The chain carries TRBV12-3 or TRBV12-4 and TRBJ2-5; D call uncertain. The CDR3 length is 13 residues. This CDR3 reads CASGLRAQETQYF. The CDR3 nucleotides are TGTGCCAGCGGTTTGAGAGCACAAGAGACCCAGTACTTC.

This clonotype was detected ten times or more. The chain is built from TRBV7-2 and TRBJ2-6; D uncertain. Germline-derived CDR1 and CDR2 are SGHTA and FQGNSA. CDR3 length: 17 residues. The V end lost 3 bases, the J end lost 0 bases, and 12 bases lay between the germline ends. In DNA, the CDR3 is TGTGCCAGCAGCTTCGTCGCAAGCGCCTCTGGGGCCAACGTCCTGACTTTC. It codes for CASSFVASASGANVLTF. Drawing the rest from reference TRBV7-2 and TRBJ2-6, the complete variable domain is GAGVSQSPSNKVTEKGKDVELRCDPISGHTALYWYRQSLGQGLEFLIYFQGNSAPDKSGLPSDRFSAERTGGSVSTLTIQRTQQEDSAVYLCASSFVASASGANVLTFGAGSRLTVL.

This clonotype was counted only a few times. The chain links TRBV5-1 to TRBJ2-1, with 7 bases fitting TRBD2. This CDR3 spans 16 amino acids. The junction had 5 bases not matched to a gene; V was cut back by 0 bases and J by 2 bases. Germline CDR1 and CDR2: SGHRS and YFSETQ. CDR3 coding DNA: TGCGCCAGCAGCTTGGGTCTAGCGGTCCCCTACAATGAGCAGTTCTTC. It specifies CASSLGLAVPYNEQFF.

In this sample, this clonotype turned up a few times. V and J are TRBV4-3 and TRBJ2-1; 10 bases line up with TRBD2. V was clipped by 0 bases and J by 6 bases; unmatched bases: 5. The germline V gene has CDR1 LGHNA and CDR2 YSLEER. There are 16 residues in the CDR3. CDR3 sequence (DNA): TGCGCCAGCAGCCAAGATAAAAGCGGGGGGGCCAATGAGCAGTTCTTC. Its protein product is CASSQDKSGGANEQFF.

This clonotype has a count of ten or more. The chain joins TRBV18 to TRBJ2-7; D perhaps matches TRBD1 (5 bases). Germline CDR1 is KGHSH and CDR2 is LQKENI. The CDR3 loop spans 17 amino acids. V was clipped by 4 bases and J by 6 bases, with 25 bases between them. In DNA form, the CDR3 reads TGTGCCAGCTCACTCTTGCGCTTAGGGGAAAGCCCCTCCGAGCAGTACTTC. Translated: CASSLLRLGESPSEQYF.

In this sample, this clonotype turned up many times. This sequence joins TRBV5-1 and TRBJ2-7; D unresolved. Trimming removed 4 bases at V and 6 bases at J, with 23 bases between. The CDR3 contains 16 residues. Germline V gives CDR1 SGHRS, CDR2 YFSETQ. CDR3 nucleotides: TGCGCCAGCAGCCCCGTGGGGTCGAGGAATGTGGTCGAGCAGTACTTC. Protein sequence: CASSPVGSRNVVEQYF.

This clonotype was recorded a few times. J is TRBJ1-1 and V is TRBV4-2, with unresolved D. The CDR3 covers 17 residues. Germline CDR1 reads LGHNA; CDR2 reads YNFKEQ. Trimming took off 0 bases at V and 0 bases at J, with 14 bases between the two ends. The DNA for the CDR3 is TGTGCCAGCAGCCAAGATTTACCAAGACGGATGAACACTGAAGCTTTCTTT. It encodes CASSQDLPRRMNTEAFF.

This clonotype turned up a few times. V is TRBV15 and J is TRBJ2-7, with D unresolved. CDR1 is LNHNV and CDR2 is YYDKDF in the germline V gene (reference sequence). This CDR3 comprises 14 residues. Between the trimmed V and J ends, which lost 9 bases and 5 bases, there was a span of 20 bases. The CDR3: CATCRDPDPNEQYF. In nucleotides, the CDR3 is TGTGCCACTTGCAGAGATCCCGATCCCAACGAGCAGTACTTC.

CDR3 loop: CASSLVVVAGGTDTQYF. CDR3 sequence (DNA): TGTGCCAGCAGCTTGGTAGTAGTAGCGGGAGGTACAGATACGCAGTATTTT. V usage is TRBV5-6 and J usage is TRBJ2-3, with TRBD2 matching 10 bases. The CDR3 consists of 17 residues. J gave up 3 bases and V 0 bases, and 7 bases lay outside the gene matches. Germline values: CDR1 SGHDT, CDR2 YYEEEE.

The table lists this clonotype with a count of one. The CDR3 DNA reads TGTGCCAGCAGCCAAGCATCGAGCGCCGGGGCCGGGGAGCTGTTTTTT. It encodes CASSQASSAGAGELFF. The chain recombines TRBV4-2 with TRBJ2-2; D perhaps matches TRBD2 (5 bases). Germline values: CDR1 LGHNA, CDR2 YNFKEQ. The V and J ends lost 1 base and 6 bases respectively, with 15 bases between them. This CDR3 region has 16 residues.

At least ten counts were recorded for this clonotype. The chain combines TRBV20-1 with TRBJ2-5; unclear D gene. This CDR3 contains 11 residues. Between the trimmed V and J ends, which lost 0 bases and 5 bases, there was a span of 4 bases. Germline values: CDR1 DFQATT, CDR2 SNEGSKA (reference sequence). Here the CDR3 reads CSAREDETQYF. The CDR3 nucleotides are TGCAGTGCTAGAGAGGATGAGACCCAGTACTTC.

This clonotype showed up many times. V usage is TRBV20-1 and J usage is TRBJ2-3; 8 nucleotides agree with TRBD1. J was trimmed by 4 bases and V by 3 bases; bases with no gene match: 12. CDR1 and CDR2 (germline): DFQATT, SNEGSKA (reference sequence). The CDR3 is 16 residues long. The DNA for the CDR3 is TGCAGTGCTAGCCCCCTGGACAGGGTAATAGCAGATACGCAGTATTTT. It translates to CSASPLDRVIADTQYF.

V and J are TRBV29-1 and TRBJ2-5, with TRBD1 as a possible D gene (6 bases). The CDR3 contains 16 residues. The ends were cut back, 4 bases at V and 2 bases at J, with 20 bases in the middle. In germline, CDR1 is SQVTM, CDR2 ANQGSEA. Here the CDR3 DNA reads TGCAGCGTTGGGTATGGGACAAGGGCCTCTCAAGAGACCCAGTACTTC. Translated, it gives CSVGYGTRASQETQYF.

This clonotype was seen many times. The V call is TRBV12-3 or TRBV12-4, the J call TRBJ2-1; 7 bases are a match to TRBD2. The J segment lost 8 bases and the V segment lost 6 bases, leaving 10 bases of the junction unmatched. The length of the CDR3 is 14 residues. Written as DNA, the CDR3 is TGTGCCAGCAGAAAAGCGGGATCTAACCATGAGCAGTTCTTC. The encoded protein is CASRKAGSNHEQFF.

The sample holds many counts of this clonotype. The chain combines TRBV20-1 with TRBJ1-1; tentatively, D is TRBD1 (6 bases). In germline, CDR1 is DFQATT, CDR2 SNEGSKA (reference sequence). Between the trimmed V and J ends, which lost 6 bases and 1 base, there was a span of 18 bases. The CDR3 spans 15 residues. CDR3 loop: CSARGADVGNTEAFF. Written as DNA, the CDR3 is TGCAGTGCAAGGGGGGCAGATGTGGGGAACACTGAAGCTTTCTTT.

CDR3 protein: CASSEPGSIYEQYF. CDR3 DNA sequence: TGTGCCAGCAGTGAACCCGGGAGCATATACGAGCAGTACTTC. This chain joins TRBV25-1 and TRBJ2-7; a possible D gene is TRBD2 (6 bases). Germline V gives CDR1 MGHDK, CDR2 SYGVNS. This CDR3 has 14 amino acids. Trimming removed 2 bases from V and 4 bases from J, with 12 bases in between.